Described below is a single TCR beta chain sequence and its context. V dropped 6 bases and J dropped 5 bases, with 10 bases sitting between them. CDR1 and CDR2 from the germline V gene are SNHLY and FYNNEI. The CDR3 covers 12 residues. These data come from a study of shared clonotypes between healthy human individuals. Every donor was a Caucasian adult from Nashville, Tennessee. Using immunoSEQ multiplex PCR, the repertoire was profiled, and TCRdb retains in-frame clones only, with some absent. Here the sample spans some 490,000 clones, around 73% being singletons. The sample was PBMCs. This clonotype originated in a woman aged 40 to 55 in good health. Some clones in this sample may be carry-over from other donors' samples. The chain employs TRBV2 and TRBJ2-5; tentative D call: TRBD2 (5 bases). CDR3 coding DNA: TGTGCCAGCAGCCGGGATATCGAGACCCAGTACTTC. This encodes CASSRDIETQYF.